This is a list of T cell receptor beta chains from one sample in a study of blood T cell repertoires in COVID-19. Repertoires were generated with immunoSEQ multiplex PCR, while TCRdb's copy carries only in-frame clones and drops some. Of around 120,000 clones in the sample, 75% to 95% are singletons; the top ten hold approximately 1.7%. Sequencing was carried out using peripheral blood. The receptor source for this set is a human donor with active COVID-19. The donor label of this sample is uncertain. CDR3s include the opening cysteine and the closing phenylalanine or tryptophan. D genes are given only for firm matches. The listing skips clone size in some rows; elsewhere it reads once, few, many or a size class.

J gene: TRBJ2-1; D gene: TRBD1; V gene: TRBV5-1; clone size: once; CDR3 protein: CASSLALGTGNEQFF; CDR3 DNA: TGCGCCAGCAGCTTGGCCTTGGGGACAGGGAATGAGCAGTTCTTC
J gene: TRBJ1-3; D gene: NA; V gene: TRBV6-2/TRBV6-3; clone size: NA; CDR3 protein: CASTYSAGRANSGNTIYF; CDR3 DNA: TGTGCCAGCACCTACTCGGCGGGACGGGCGAACTCTGGAAACACCATATATTTT
J gene: TRBJ2-3; D gene: TRBD1; V gene: TRBV5-1; clone size: NA; CDR3 protein: CASSLGDRGNTDTQYF; CDR3 DNA: TGCGCCAGCAGCTTGGGCGACAGGGGGAACACAGATACGCAGTATTTT
J gene: TRBJ1-2; D gene: TRBD1; V gene: TRBV15; clone size: NA; CDR3 protein: CATSRETGGFYGYTF; CDR3 DNA: TGTGCCACCAGCAGAGAGACAGGGGGTTTCTATGGCTACACCTTC
J gene: TRBJ2-5; D gene: NA; V gene: TRBV6-2/TRBV6-3; clone size: once; CDR3 protein: CASSSDIIGETQYF; CDR3 DNA: TGTGCCAGCAGTTCCGACATAATCGGAGAGACCCAGTACTTC
J gene: TRBJ2-7; D gene: TRBD1; V gene: TRBV6-2/TRBV6-3; clone size: NA; CDR3 protein: CASSYSKGGQGARRYEQYF; CDR3 DNA: TGTGCCAGCAGTTACTCGAAAGGAGGACAGGGGGCTAGGCGATACGAGCAGTACTTC
J gene: TRBJ2-7; D gene: TRBD2; V gene: TRBV19; clone size: NA; CDR3 protein: CASSITSGGAYEQYF; CDR3 DNA: TGTGCCAGTAGTATCACTAGCGGGGGGGCCTACGAGCAGTACTTC
J gene: TRBJ2-3; D gene: TRBD1; V gene: TRBV11-2; clone size: NA; CDR3 protein: CASSLGWGTGATDTQYF; CDR3 DNA: TGTGCCAGCAGCTTAGGGTGGGGGACAGGGGCCACAGATACGCAGTATTTT
J gene: TRBJ1-4; D gene: NA; V gene: TRBV28; clone size: NA; CDR3 protein: CASSTRRVNEKLFF; CDR3 DNA: TGTGCCAGCAGTACAAGACGGGTTAATGAAAAACTGTTTTTT
J gene: TRBJ2-7; D gene: NA; V gene: TRBV12-3/TRBV12-4; clone size: NA; CDR3 protein: CASSPGIYEQYF; CDR3 DNA: TGTGCCAGCAGTCCAGGGATTTACGAGCAGTACTTC
J gene: TRBJ2-1; D gene: NA; V gene: TRBV28; clone size: NA; CDR3 protein: CASSLRAAYNEQFF; CDR3 DNA: TGTGCCAGCAGTTTGAGGGCGGCTTACAATGAGCAGTTCTTC
J gene: TRBJ2-3; D gene: NA; V gene: TRBV18; clone size: NA; CDR3 protein: CASSPSSDTQYF; CDR3 DNA: TGTGCCAGCTCACCTTCATCAGATACGCAGTATTTT
J gene: TRBJ1-2; D gene: NA; V gene: TRBV30; clone size: NA; CDR3 protein: CAWAESFESYTF; CDR3 DNA: TGTGCCTGGGCCGAATCGTTTGAGTCCTACACCTTC
J gene: TRBJ1-5; D gene: NA; V gene: TRBV9; clone size: once; CDR3 protein: CASSVSGENQPQHF; CDR3 DNA: TGTGCCAGCAGCGTCTCCGGGGAAAATCAGCCCCAGCATTTT
J gene: TRBJ1-3; D gene: TRBD1; V gene: TRBV6-5; clone size: NA; CDR3 protein: CASSWGQRSSGNTIYF; CDR3 DNA: TGTGCCAGCAGTTGGGGACAGCGTTCCTCAGGAAACACCATATATTTT
J gene: TRBJ2-1; D gene: TRBD2; V gene: TRBV7-2; clone size: NA; CDR3 protein: CASSQTPGLAFSYNEQFF; CDR3 DNA: TGTGCCAGCAGCCAGACCCCGGGACTAGCGTTTTCCTACAATGAGCAGTTCTTC
J gene: TRBJ1-2; D gene: TRBD1; V gene: TRBV18; clone size: NA; CDR3 protein: CASSSGQGHGYTF; CDR3 DNA: TGTGCCAGCTCATCGGGACAGGGTCATGGCTACACCTTC
J gene: TRBJ2-3; D gene: NA; V gene: TRBV30; clone size: NA; CDR3 protein: CACTFRDTQYF; CDR3 DNA: TGTGCCTGCACCTTCAGGGATACGCAGTATTTT
J gene: TRBJ2-7; D gene: TRBD1; V gene: TRBV6-5; clone size: NA; CDR3 protein: CASSTGQGPYEQYF; CDR3 DNA: TGTGCCAGCAGTACTGGACAGGGGCCCTACGAGCAGTACTTC
J gene: TRBJ1-1; D gene: TRBD1; V gene: TRBV7-2; clone size: NA; CDR3 protein: CASSSTGPRVTEAFF; CDR3 DNA: TGTGCCAGCAGCTCGACAGGGCCCCGAGTCACTGAAGCTTTCTTT
J gene: TRBJ2-7; D gene: TRBD2; V gene: TRBV27; clone size: NA; CDR3 protein: CASSSGGQHYEQYF; CDR3 DNA: TGTGCCAGCAGCTCGGGAGGCCAGCACTACGAGCAGTACTTC
J gene: TRBJ1-3; D gene: NA; V gene: TRBV28; clone size: NA; CDR3 protein: CASSFGLGSSPSGNTIYF; CDR3 DNA: TGTGCCAGCAGTTTTGGGTTGGGCAGTTCCCCCTCTGGAAACACCATATATTTT
J gene: TRBJ2-5; D gene: TRBD1; V gene: TRBV2; clone size: NA; CDR3 protein: CASSGGQGHQETQYF; CDR3 DNA: TGTGCCAGCAGCGGGGGACAGGGTCACCAAGAGACCCAGTACTTC
J gene: TRBJ2-5; D gene: TRBD1; V gene: TRBV9; clone size: NA; CDR3 protein: CASSDEPQGYRGRGETQYF; CDR3 DNA: TGTGCCAGCAGCGACGAGCCCCAGGGGTACAGGGGGCGCGGGGAGACCCAGTACTTC
J gene: TRBJ2-3; D gene: NA; V gene: TRBV19; clone size: NA; CDR3 protein: CASSRLGIGTDTQYF; CDR3 DNA: TGTGCCAGTAGCCGACTAGGCATTGGCACAGATACGCAGTATTTT
J gene: TRBJ2-1; D gene: TRBD1; V gene: TRBV4-3; clone size: NA; CDR3 protein: CASSQDQGARSYNEQFF; CDR3 DNA: TGCGCCAGCAGCCAAGATCAGGGGGCGAGGTCCTACAATGAGCAGTTCTTC
J gene: TRBJ1-5; D gene: TRBD1; V gene: TRBV19; clone size: NA; CDR3 protein: CASSIMGTGGTNQPQHF; CDR3 DNA: TGTGCCAGTAGTATAATGGGGACAGGGGGTACCAATCAGCCCCAGCATTTT
J gene: TRBJ1-1; D gene: TRBD1; V gene: TRBV6-1; clone size: NA; CDR3 protein: CATDRVNTEAFF; CDR3 DNA: TGTGCCACCGACAGGGTGAACACTGAAGCTTTCTTT
J gene: TRBJ2-2; D gene: NA; V gene: TRBV5-4; clone size: NA; CDR3 protein: CASSQNTGELFF; CDR3 DNA: TGTGCCAGCAGCCAGAACACCGGGGAGCTGTTTTTT
J gene: TRBJ2-4; D gene: TRBD1; V gene: TRBV19; clone size: NA; CDR3 protein: CASGYKWDRGLSGRAKNIQYF; CDR3 DNA: TGTGCCAGCGGCTACAAATGGGACAGGGGGCTGTCGGGTAGGGCCAAAAACATTCAGTACTTC
J gene: TRBJ2-5; D gene: NA; V gene: TRBV7-3; clone size: NA; CDR3 protein: CASSLRGLKGEETQYF; CDR3 DNA: TGTGCCAGCAGCTTAAGAGGGCTGAAGGGGGAAGAGACCCAGTACTTC
J gene: TRBJ1-6; D gene: TRBD1; V gene: TRBV5-1; clone size: NA; CDR3 protein: CASSFRDRGYNSPLHF; CDR3 DNA: TGCGCCAGCAGCTTCCGGGACAGGGGTTATAATTCACCCCTCCACTTT
J gene: TRBJ2-7; D gene: NA; V gene: TRBV9; clone size: NA; CDR3 protein: CASSVDGVPYEQYF; CDR3 DNA: TGTGCCAGCAGCGTAGACGGGGTTCCCTACGAGCAGTACTTC
J gene: TRBJ1-2; D gene: TRBD1; V gene: TRBV5-5; clone size: NA; CDR3 protein: CASSLRLTGDASYGYTF; CDR3 DNA: TGTGCCAGCAGCTTGAGACTGACAGGGGATGCTAGCTATGGCTACACCTTC
J gene: TRBJ1-1; D gene: TRBD1; V gene: TRBV19; clone size: NA; CDR3 protein: CASSVDRRNTEAFF; CDR3 DNA: TGTGCCAGTAGTGTGGACAGGAGGAACACTGAAGCTTTCTTT
J gene: TRBJ1-5; D gene: TRBD1; V gene: TRBV6-6; clone size: few; CDR3 protein: CASTQGDRGNQPQHF; CDR3 DNA: TGTGCCAGCACTCAGGGGGACAGGGGTAATCAGCCCCAGCATTTT
J gene: TRBJ1-4; D gene: TRBD1; V gene: TRBV7-2; clone size: NA; CDR3 protein: CASSLFGQGGTEKLFF; CDR3 DNA: TGTGCCAGCAGCTTATTTGGACAGGGAGGAACTGAAAAACTGTTTTTT
J gene: TRBJ1-1; D gene: TRBD1; V gene: TRBV6-1; clone size: NA; CDR3 protein: CASSEDRAYTEAFF; CDR3 DNA: TGTGCCAGCAGTGAGGACAGGGCTTACACTGAAGCTTTCTTT
J gene: TRBJ1-1; D gene: TRBD1; V gene: TRBV6-5; clone size: once; CDR3 protein: CASSSGTGGDTEAFF; CDR3 DNA: TGTGCCAGCAGTTCCGGGACAGGGGGCGACACTGAAGCTTTCTTT
J gene: TRBJ1-4; D gene: NA; V gene: TRBV19; clone size: NA; CDR3 protein: CASSNRATNEKLFF; CDR3 DNA: TGTGCCAGTAGTAACAGAGCAACTAATGAAAAACTGTTTTTT
J gene: TRBJ2-3; D gene: TRBD1; V gene: TRBV6-1; clone size: NA; CDR3 protein: CASSEGPGQVTDTQYF; CDR3 DNA: TGTGCCAGCAGTGAAGGACCGGGACAGGTCACAGATACGCAGTATTTT